What follows are 6 T cell receptor beta chains derived from one specimen sequenced in a study of T cells in Graves' hyperthyroidism and ophthalmopathy. Amplification of TCR beta CDR3 regions was performed using RNA transcripts as template. The primer set for the first-round RT-PCR of the TCR CDR3 was HTBI. From the multiplex PCR reads, TCRdb called clonotypes with MiXCR, one entry per CDR3 protein. Of about 320,000 distinct CDR3 sequences listed, roughly 17% are singletons. Sequencing input: blood. The receptor set was obtained from a man aged 25 to 45 with Graves' hyperthyroidism.

This clonotype was counted between two and nine times. This may be a read error: a much more frequent sequence differs by one nucleotide. This chain uses TRBV12-3 or TRBV12-4 with TRBJ1-1; D remains unclear. V lost 3 bases and J 7 bases, leaving 18 bases between the germline ends. The CDR3 is 15 residues long. In DNA form, the CDR3 reads TGTGCCAGCAGTTTTCGAGACGACGGAAGCATTGAAGCTTTCTTT. Residues: CASSFRDDGSIEAFF.

Only a few counts were recorded for this clonotype. The V call is TRBV28, the J call TRBJ2-4; D may be TRBD1 (5 bases). This CDR3 has 15 residues. Between the trimmed V and J ends, which lost 3 bases and 0 bases, there was a span of 9 bases. Germline V gives CDR1 MDHEN, CDR2 SYDVKM. The CDR3 sequence: CASSLTELAKNIQYF. The DNA for the CDR3 is TGTGCCAGCAGTTTGACAGAACTAGCCAAAAACATTCAGTACTTC.

This clonotype was found many times. The V gene is TRBV3-1, the J gene TRBJ2-7; no clear D. The germline V gene has CDR1 LGHDT and CDR2 YNNKEL (reference sequence). Trimming stripped 5 bases from V and 6 bases from J, with 14 bases between. The CDR3 loop spans 13 amino acids. Here the CDR3 DNA reads TGTGCCAGCAGCTACTCTAGAGGCGGCGAGCAGTACTTC. Protein sequence: CASSYSRGGEQYF.

The gene calls are TRBV4-1 and TRBJ2-7; tentatively, D is TRBD1 (5 bases). V gave up 4 bases and J gave up 5 bases, with 15 bases separating them. This CDR3 is built from 14 residues. Per germline, CDR1 MGHRA and CDR2 YSYEKL. The chain's CDR3 is CASSPLQGFNEQYF. CDR3 coding DNA: TGCGCCAGCAGCCCCCTCCAGGGTTTTAACGAGCAGTACTTC.

This clonotype was found many times. The rearrangement links TRBV28 to TRBJ1-2, with 12 nucleotides matching TRBD1. The germline V gene encodes CDR1 MDHEN and CDR2 SYDVKM. Trimming at V came to 8 bases and at J to 7 bases, leaving 5 bases not matched to a gene. CDR3 length: 13 residues. CDR3 amino acids: CASWDRGRGGYTF. The DNA for the CDR3 is TGTGCCAGCTGGGACAGGGGGCGCGGTGGCTACACCTTC.

This clonotype showed up just a few times. The gene calls are TRBV5-1 and TRBJ2-5; unclear D gene. Deletions cut 4 bases from V and 2 bases from J, with 15 bases between. Germline-derived CDR1 and CDR2 are SGHRS and YFSETQ. There are 15 residues in the CDR3. The CDR3 loop reads CASSPGRRSQETQYF. The DNA of the CDR3 is TGCGCCAGCAGCCCGGGCCGCAGATCACAAGAGACCCAGTACTTC.